This TCR beta chain was documented in a study of shared clonotypes between healthy human individuals. Clones were sequenced by immunoSEQ multiplex PCR, and TCRdb holds only the in-frame ones, with some missing. Seen here are about 2.2 million clones, 93% observed once, and the top ten hold around 1.7%. V dropped 3 bases and J dropped 5; count of bases not matched to a gene: 14. Germline CDR1 reads MDHEN; CDR2 reads SYDVKM. The CDR3 runs to 17 residues. Naive CD8 cells were CD45RO-negative, positively selected for CCR7, excluding terminally differentiated effector memory CD45RA+ cells. Sequencing was performed on naive CD8+ T cells from PBMCs. The chain has TRBV28 and TRBJ2-3; TRBD2 agrees at 7 bases. This TCR was recovered from a man aged 18 to 30 in good health. Some clones in this sample may be carry-over from other donors' samples. CDR3 residues: CASSFSLAGVRLDTQYF. The CDR3 DNA reads as TGTGCCAGCAGTTTTTCGCTGGCGGGAGTTCGTTTAGATACGCAGTATTTT.